A selection of T cell receptor beta chains follows, all from one sample in a study of T-cell reconstitution after alpha-beta-depleted transplantation in children. TCRdb reprocessed the PCR reads via MiXCR and lists one record per CDR3 protein. The sample carries 45,000 to 55,000 distinct CDR3 sequences, nearly 9.5% recorded once. The input for sequencing was PBMCs, mostly from graft donor cells, taken 60 days after TCRalphabeta/CD19-depleted stem cell transplant. All receptors derive from a male patient aged 2-15 years who had a stem cell transplant for chronic granulomatous disease, so the T cells may come from the graft donor. The CDR3 runs from the conserved cysteine through the conserved F or W. The D gene is left open where the match is weak. A row's size may be missing; if present it is once, few, many or a size class.

abundance | j_gene | v_gene | d_gene | CDR3nt | CDR3aa
many | TRBJ2-5 | TRBV9 | TRBD2 | TGTGCCAGCAGCGTCGGGAGGTACCAAGAGACCCAGTACTTC | CASSVGRYQETQYF
. | TRBJ1-5 | TRBV7-6 | . | TGTGCCAGCAGCTTAGATCGGGGGTACCATCAGCCCCAGCATTTT | CASSLDRGYHQPQHF
many | TRBJ1-3 | TRBV29-1 | . | TGCAGCATAGCATCTAGCTCTGGAAACACCATATATTTT | CSIASSSGNTIYF
many | TRBJ2-3 | TRBV15 | . | TGTGCCACCAGCTTAGGAACCACAGATACGCAGTATTTT | CATSLGTTDTQYF
many | TRBJ2-5 | TRBV20-1 | TRBD2 | TGCAGTGCCCTAGGCCTAGCGGGGAAAGAGACCCAGTACTTC | CSALGLAGKETQYF
many | TRBJ2-2 | TRBV25-1 | . | TGTGCCAGCAAGTTGGATAACGCGAACACCGGGGAGCTGTTTTTT | CASKLDNANTGELFF
few | TRBJ2-7 | TRBV3-1 | TRBD2 | TGTGCCAGCAGCCAAGCGGGAGGAGGCTACGAGCAGTACTTC | CASSQAGGGYEQYF
. | TRBJ2-5 | TRBV20-1 | TRBD2 | TGCTGTGCTAGAGATAAGTCAACTAGCGGGAGAGACCGGGAGACCCAGTACTTC | CCARDKSTSGRDRETQYF
. | TRBJ2-4 | TRBV12-2 | . | TGTGCAAGTCGCTTAGCGGGAGCCAAAAACATTCAGTACTTC | CASRLAGAKNIQYF
many | TRBJ1-1 | TRBV10-3 | . | TGTGCCATCACCAACAGCATGAACACTGAAGCTTTCTTT | CAITNSMNTEAFF
many | TRBJ2-1 | TRBV4-1 | TRBD1 | TGCGCCAGCAGCCGAGACAGGGTCTCCTACAATGAGCAGTTCTTC | CASSRDRVSYNEQFF
. | TRBJ1-2 | TRBV12-3/TRBV12-4 | . | TGTGCCAGCAGTTTAGGGACAAACTATGGCTACACCTTC | CASSLGTNYGYTF
few | TRBJ2-1 | TRBV20-1 | TRBD2 | TGCAGTGCTAGAGTCGGCGGGAGCTCCTACAATGAGCAGTTCTTC | CSARVGGSSYNEQFF
many | TRBJ1-6 | TRBV7-9 | TRBD1 | TGTGCCAGCAGCTCCGGGACAGATAATTCACCCCTCCACTTT | CASSSGTDNSPLHF
many | TRBJ2-3 | TRBV11-2 | . | TGTGCCAGCAGCTCTATAATGACGGATACGCAGTATTTT | CASSSIMTDTQYF
. | TRBJ1-2 | TRBV28 | . | TGTGCCAGCCGGACGGCCCTCTATGGCTACACCTTC | CASRTALYGYTF
many | TRBJ1-2 | TRBV4-2 | . | TGTGCCAGCAGCCACCAAGGGAGCTATGGCTACACCTTC | CASSHQGSYGYTF